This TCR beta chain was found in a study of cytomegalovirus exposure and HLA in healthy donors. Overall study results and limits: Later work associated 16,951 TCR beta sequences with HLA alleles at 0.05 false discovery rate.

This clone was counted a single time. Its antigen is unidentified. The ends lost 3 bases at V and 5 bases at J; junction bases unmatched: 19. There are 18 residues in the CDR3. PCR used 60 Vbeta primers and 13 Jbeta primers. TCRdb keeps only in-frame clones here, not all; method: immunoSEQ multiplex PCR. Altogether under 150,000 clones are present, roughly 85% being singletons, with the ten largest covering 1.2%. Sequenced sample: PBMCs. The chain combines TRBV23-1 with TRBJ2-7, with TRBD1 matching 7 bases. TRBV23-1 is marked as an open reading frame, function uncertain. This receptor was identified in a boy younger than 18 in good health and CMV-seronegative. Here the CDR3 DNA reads TGCGCCAGCAGTCATAGGTTGTTGACAGGGTGCTTTTGTAACGAGCAGTACTTC. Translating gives CASSHRLLTGCFCNEQYF.